This T cell receptor beta chain was sequenced for a study of response to subunit inactivated influenza vaccine. Study results and limitations: Authors suggested each seasonal flu vaccination may recruit only limited numbers of new T cells.

This clonotype was recorded a few times. Antigen: not known. V dropped 1 base and J dropped 6 bases, with 16 bases sitting between them. CDR1 MDHEN and CDR2 SYDVKM come from the germline V gene. The CDR3 extends over 15 amino acids. TCRdb used MiXCR to reprocess the RT-PCR reads, holding one entry per CDR3 protein. The sample records approximately 500,000 distinct CDR3 sequences, approximately 15% being singletons. This chain joins TRBV28 and TRBJ2-7, with D maybe TRBD2 (6 bases). This sequence originates from a middle-aged man who received an inactivated influenza vaccine. The sample was PBMCs from blood, taken approximately 12 days after vaccination. CDR3: CASSLSVFAGGEQYF. In DNA form, the CDR3 reads TGTGCCAGCAGTTTATCCGTGTTCGCCGGGGGCGAGCAGTACTTC.